Listed below are T cell receptor beta chains from one sample, sequenced in a study of post-analysis software for immune sequencing data. TCRdb ran MiXCR on the PCR reads and lists one entry per CDR3 protein. This table holds under 650,000 distinct CDR3 sequences, around 40% found once. The specimen was blood. The receptors derive from a girl aged 5 to 17 with multiple sclerosis. Each CDR3 is given without its conserved first and last residue. Each record gives: V gene, clone size, CDR3 protein. Clone size is stated in some rows and not others, as once, few, many or a class when expanded.

TRBV11-2 | - | ASRNIAYEQY
TRBV7-9 | - | ASSRGQSNSPLH
TRBV20-1 | few | SANWDRGDEQF
TRBV20-1 | few | SARDQQGSYEQY
TRBV20-1 | few | SARVPGGGYGYT
TRBV5-6 | few | ASSFLGVNTEAF
TRBV20-1 | few | SARGSGAAYNEQF
TRBV16 | once | ASSSAVRGLSPLH
TRBV5-6 | - | ASSLVTGPYNEQF
TRBV7-9 | - | ASSLAGEEGRTKNIQY
TRBV20-1 | - | SARSAGGRPQH
TRBV6-5 | - | ASSRPGTGGQETQY
TRBV4-1 | - | ASRKLAGGFNEQF
TRBV11-2 | few | ASSRADRRSTDTQY
TRBV12-3/TRBV12-4 | - | ASSFWTEGDTQY
TRBV10-3 | few | ATSGGSSYEQY
TRBV10-3 | once | AISEVGQGTSYEQY
TRBV20-1 | once | SALDSNTGGAF
TRBV12-3/TRBV12-4 | - | ASKTGLAGGPETQY
TRBV9 | many | ASSRVPYLEAF
TRBV6-1 | - | ASKAGRGAYNERF
TRBV12-3/TRBV12-4 | - | ASSFEGRNIQY
TRBV4-1 | - | ASSQDELQAGVAETRY
TRBV27 | few | ASSISFGGLHYGYT
TRBV9 | few | ASSIGTEFGEQY
TRBV6-1 | few | ASSPGLHQETQY
TRBV7-2 | - | ASSFQQGNNQPQH
TRBV2 | - | ASSEIPFGPRAQF
TRBV6-5 | - | ASSQGAWANVLT
TRBV12-3/TRBV12-4 | - | ASSWATNEKLF
TRBV10-1 | - | ASSESPREQY
TRBV12-3/TRBV12-4 | - | ASSFPGSTEAF
TRBV5-6 | few | ASGTFYEQY
TRBV20-1 | - | SAREIPGQGSGETQY
TRBV6-2/TRBV6-3 | - | ASSYSVRANQPQH
TRBV5-1 | - | ASSLIPGSYEQY
TRBV6-6 | - | ASRTGTGPYGYT
TRBV7-2 | - | ASSLGSGVPQPQH
TRBV4-2 | - | ASSLVAGGRNEQY
TRBV6-1 | many | ASSVLAGPSGANVLT
TRBV10-3 | few | ALGSGRAEEQY
TRBV7-6 | few | ASSLEGQGSGIQY
TRBV6-2/TRBV6-3 | - | AGSSGQTYGYT
TRBV6-5 | - | ASTVAGPNNEQF
TRBV12-3/TRBV12-4 | - | ASGTAYGYT